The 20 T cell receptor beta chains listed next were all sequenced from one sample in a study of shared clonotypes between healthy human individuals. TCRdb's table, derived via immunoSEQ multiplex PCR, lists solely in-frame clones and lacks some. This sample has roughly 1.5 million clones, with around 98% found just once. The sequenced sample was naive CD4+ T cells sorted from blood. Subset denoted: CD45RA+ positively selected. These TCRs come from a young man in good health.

In nucleotides, the CDR3 is TGTGCCAGCAGCCTCAGTGGGGGCCCCTACGAGCAGTACTTC. Its translation is CASSLSGGPYEQYF. This sequence joins TRBV7-2 and TRBJ2-7, with D possibly matching TRBD1 (6 bases). This CDR3 is built from 14 residues. Germline V gene lookup returns CDR1 SGHTA and CDR2 FQGNSA. V shed 5 bases and J shed 2 bases, with 13 bases lying between them.

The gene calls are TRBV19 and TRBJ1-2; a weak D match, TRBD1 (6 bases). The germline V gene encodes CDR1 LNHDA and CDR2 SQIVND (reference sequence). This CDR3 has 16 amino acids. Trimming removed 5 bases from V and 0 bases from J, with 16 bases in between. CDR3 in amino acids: CASSPADRSPNYGYTF. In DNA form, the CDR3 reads TGTGCCAGTAGTCCGGCCGACAGGTCCCCTAACTATGGCTACACCTTC.

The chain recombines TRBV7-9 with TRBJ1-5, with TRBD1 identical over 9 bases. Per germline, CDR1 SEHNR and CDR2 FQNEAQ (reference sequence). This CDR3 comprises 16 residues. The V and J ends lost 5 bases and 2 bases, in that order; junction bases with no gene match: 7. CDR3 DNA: TGTGCCAGCAGCATGGACAGGGGAAGAGGCAATCAGCCCCAGCATTTT. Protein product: CASSMDRGRGNQPQHF.

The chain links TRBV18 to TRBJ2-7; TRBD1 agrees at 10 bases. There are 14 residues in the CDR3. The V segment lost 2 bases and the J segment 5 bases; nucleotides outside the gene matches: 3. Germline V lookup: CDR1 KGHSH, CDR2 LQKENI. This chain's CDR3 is CASSPGTGVDEQYF. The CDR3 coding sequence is TGTGCCAGCTCACCAGGGACAGGGGTCGACGAGCAGTACTTC.

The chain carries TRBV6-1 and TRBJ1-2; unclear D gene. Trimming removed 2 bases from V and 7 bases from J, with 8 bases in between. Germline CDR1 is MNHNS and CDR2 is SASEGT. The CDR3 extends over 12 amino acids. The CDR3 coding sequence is TGTGCCAGCAGTGAAAGGCCGGGTGGCTACACCTTC. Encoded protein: CASSERPGGYTF.

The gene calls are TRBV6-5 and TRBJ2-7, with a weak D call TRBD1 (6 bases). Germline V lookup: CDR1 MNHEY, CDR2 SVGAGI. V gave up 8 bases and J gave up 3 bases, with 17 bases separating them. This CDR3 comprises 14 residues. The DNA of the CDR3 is TGTGCCAGCGCGCGTGGGGGCACGAGCTACGAGCAGTACTTC. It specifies CASARGGTSYEQYF.

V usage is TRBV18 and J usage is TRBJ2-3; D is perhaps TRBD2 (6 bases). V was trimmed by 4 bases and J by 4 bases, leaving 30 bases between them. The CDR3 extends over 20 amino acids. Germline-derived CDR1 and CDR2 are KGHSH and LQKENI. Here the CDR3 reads CASSRVWGGAGSAIADTQYF. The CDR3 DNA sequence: TGTGCCAGCTCACGCGTGTGGGGTGGCGCGGGGAGCGCTATAGCAGATACGCAGTATTTT. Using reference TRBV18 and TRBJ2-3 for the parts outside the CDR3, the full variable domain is NAGVMQNPRHLVRRRGQEARLRCSPMKGHSHVYWYRQLPEEGLKFMVYLQKENIIDESGMPKERFSAEFPKEGPSILRIQQVVRGDSAAYFCASSRVWGGAGSAIADTQYFGPGTRLTVL.

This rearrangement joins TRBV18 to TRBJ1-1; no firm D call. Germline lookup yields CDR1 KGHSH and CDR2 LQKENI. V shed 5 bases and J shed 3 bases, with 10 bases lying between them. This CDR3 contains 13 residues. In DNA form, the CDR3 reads TGTGCCAGCTCAATTTGGGTGGACACTGAAGCTTTCTTT. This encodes CASSIWVDTEAFF.

The CDR3 region is CASSTNRGLSNQPQHF. The CDR3 region has the DNA TGTGCCAGCAGTACAAACAGGGGTTTAAGCAATCAGCCCCAGCATTTT. The rearrangement links TRBV6-6 to TRBJ1-5; 7 nucleotides agree with TRBD1. The CDR3 totals 16 residues. V shed 5 bases and J 1 base; nucleotides not matched to a gene: 8. The germline V gene has CDR1 MNHNY and CDR2 SVGAGI (reference sequence).

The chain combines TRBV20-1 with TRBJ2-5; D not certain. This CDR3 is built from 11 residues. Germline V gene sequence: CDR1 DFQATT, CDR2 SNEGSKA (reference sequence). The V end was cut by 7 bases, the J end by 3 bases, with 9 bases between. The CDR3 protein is CSVAGEETQYF. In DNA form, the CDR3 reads TGCAGTGTGGCCGGAGAAGAGACCCAGTACTTC.

The CDR3 sequence: CASSHRGQGEKLFF. The CDR3 coding sequence is TGTGCCAGTAGTCACAGGGGGCAAGGTGAAAAACTGTTTTTT. This chain joins TRBV19 and TRBJ1-4; 9 bases agree with TRBD1. J lost 7 bases, V lost 5 bases, and 5 bases had no gene match. Germline V gene data show CDR1 as LNHDA and CDR2 as SQIVND (reference sequence). There are 14 residues in the CDR3.

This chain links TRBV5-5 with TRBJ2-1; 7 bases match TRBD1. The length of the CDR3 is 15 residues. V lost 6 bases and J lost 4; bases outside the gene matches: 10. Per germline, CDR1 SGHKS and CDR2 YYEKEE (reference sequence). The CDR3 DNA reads TGTGCCAGCAACCCCAGCGGACAGGCTTACAATGAGCAGTTCTTC. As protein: CASNPSGQAYNEQFF.

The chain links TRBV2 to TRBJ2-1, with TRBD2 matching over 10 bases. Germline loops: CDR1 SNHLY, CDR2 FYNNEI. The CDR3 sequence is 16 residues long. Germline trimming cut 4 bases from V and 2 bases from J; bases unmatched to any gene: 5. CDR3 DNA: TGTGCCAGCAGTGCCTTTCTAGCGGGAGCCTACAATGAGCAGTTCTTC. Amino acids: CASSAFLAGAYNEQFF.

This chain's CDR3 is CASSPPETGGQETQYF. The CDR3 DNA follows: TGTGCCAGCTCACCACCAGAGACAGGGGGCCAAGAGACCCAGTACTTC. The genes are TRBV18 and TRBJ2-5; 9 positions agree with TRBD1. The V segment lost 0 bases and the J segment 1 base; nucleotides outside the gene matches: 3. The germline V gene encodes CDR1 KGHSH and CDR2 LQKENI. The CDR3 has 16 amino acids. Using reference TRBV18 and TRBJ2-5 for the parts outside the CDR3, the full variable domain is NAGVMQNPRHLVRRRGQEARLRCSPMKGHSHVYWYRQLPEEGLKFMVYLQKENIIDESGMPKERFSAEFPKEGPSILRIQQVVRGDSAAYFCASSPPETGGQETQYFGPGTRLLVL.

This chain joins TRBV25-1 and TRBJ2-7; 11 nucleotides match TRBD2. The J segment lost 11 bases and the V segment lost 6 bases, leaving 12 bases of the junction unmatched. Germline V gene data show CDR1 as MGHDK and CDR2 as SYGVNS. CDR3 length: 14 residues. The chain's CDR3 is CASRGQLAGDKEYF. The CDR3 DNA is TGTGCCAGCAGGGGACAACTAGCGGGAGATAAGGAGTACTTC.

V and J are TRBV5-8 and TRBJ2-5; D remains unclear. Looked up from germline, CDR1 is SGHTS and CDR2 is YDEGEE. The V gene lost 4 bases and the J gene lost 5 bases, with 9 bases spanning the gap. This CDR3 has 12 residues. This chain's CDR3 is CASSKRMETQYF. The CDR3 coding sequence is TGTGCCAGCAGCAAACGGATGGAGACCCAGTACTTC. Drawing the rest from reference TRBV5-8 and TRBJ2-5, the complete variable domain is EAGVTQSPTHLIKTRGQQATLRCSPISGHTSVYWYQQALGLGLQFLLWYDEGEERNRGNFPPRFSGRQFPNYSSELNVNALELEDSALYLCASSKRMETQYFGPGTRLLVL.

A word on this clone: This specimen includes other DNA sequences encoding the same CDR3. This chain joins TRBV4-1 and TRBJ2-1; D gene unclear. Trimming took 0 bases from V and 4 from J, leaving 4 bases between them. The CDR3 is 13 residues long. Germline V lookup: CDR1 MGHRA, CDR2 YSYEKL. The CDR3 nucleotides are TGCGCCAGCAGCCAAGATTCGTACAATGAGCAGTTCTTC. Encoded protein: CASSQDSYNEQFF.

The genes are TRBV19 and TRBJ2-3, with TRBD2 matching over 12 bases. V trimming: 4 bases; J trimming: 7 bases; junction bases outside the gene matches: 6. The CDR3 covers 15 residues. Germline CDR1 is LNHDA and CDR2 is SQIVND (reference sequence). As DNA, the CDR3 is TGTGCCAGTAGTACGACTAGCGGGAGTTCGTATACGCAGTATTTT. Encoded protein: CASSTTSGSSYTQYF.

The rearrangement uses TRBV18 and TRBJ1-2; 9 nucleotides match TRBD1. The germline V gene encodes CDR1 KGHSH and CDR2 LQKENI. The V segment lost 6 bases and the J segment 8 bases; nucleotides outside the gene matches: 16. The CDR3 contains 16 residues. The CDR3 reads CASSPLGGDRAKGYTF. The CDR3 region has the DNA TGTGCCAGCTCCCCGTTGGGGGGGGACAGGGCAAAAGGCTACACCTTC.

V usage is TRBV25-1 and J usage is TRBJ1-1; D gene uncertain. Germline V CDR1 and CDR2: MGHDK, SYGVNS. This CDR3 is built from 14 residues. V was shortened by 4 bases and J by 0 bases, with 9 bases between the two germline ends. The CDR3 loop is CASSGRQLNTEAFF. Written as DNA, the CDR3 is TGTGCCAGCAGTGGTAGGCAACTGAACACTGAAGCTTTCTTT.